Listed here are 25 T cell receptor beta chains from one sample, sequenced in a study of long-term antiretroviral therapy in people with HIV. Sequencing relied on immunoSEQ assay v3.0, run at survey level. Here immunoSEQ multiplex PCR was the method, and the copy in TCRdb shows in-frame clones only, minus some. This sample has approximately 29,000 clones; 80% to 85% occur once, and the top ten carry roughly 6.5%. Sequenced here: unsorted PBMCs, sampled 0.4 years after starting antiretroviral therapy. These receptors came from a young man with HIV.

The chain carries TRBV18 and TRBJ2-2, with 8 bases fitting TRBD1. CDR3 length: 15 amino acids. Germline trimming cut 3 bases from V and 4 bases from J; bases unmatched to any gene: 4. Germline values: CDR1 KGHSH, CDR2 LQKENI. In nucleotides, the CDR3 is TGTGCCAGCTCACCCGGGACAGGTTCCACCGGGGAGCTGTTTTTT. Translating gives CASSPGTGSTGELFF. The whole variable domain, remainder taken from reference TRBV18 and TRBJ2-2, is NAGVMQNPRHLVRRRGQEARLRCSPMKGHSHVYWYRQLPEEGLKFMVYLQKENIIDESGMPKERFSAEFPKEGPSILRIQQVVRGDSAAYFCASSPGTGSTGELFFGEGSRLTVL.

The DNA of the CDR3 is TGTGCCAGCAGCGTAGTAGCTAGCGGGGGGAAAAGCACAGATACGCAGTATTTT. Its protein product is CASSVVASGGKSTDTQYF. The chain has TRBV9 and TRBJ2-3; TRBD2 matches 11 bases. From germline, CDR1 is SGDLS and CDR2 YYNGEE. Trimming at V came to 0 bases and at J to 0 bases, leaving 6 bases not matched to a gene. This CDR3 comprises 18 residues.

The rearrangement uses TRBV7-6 and TRBJ2-1; 11 positions match TRBD1. Trimming cost V 11 bases and J 8 bases; bases outside gene matches: 11. The CDR3 has 14 residues. CDR1 is SGHVS, CDR2 FNYEAQ, per germline. CDR3 loop: CACARDRGIYEQFF. The CDR3, as DNA: TGTGCCTGCGCCCGGGACAGGGGGATCTATGAGCAGTTCTTC. Together with reference TRBV7-6 and TRBJ2-1, the CDR3 gives the full variable domain: GAGVSQSPRYKVTKRGQDVALRCDPISGHVSLYWYRQALGQGPEFLTYFNYEAQQDKSGLPNDRFSAERPEGSISTLTIQRTEQRDSAMYRCACARDRGIYEQFFGPGTRLTVL.

This clone was detected only a few times. The V call is TRBV9, the J call TRBJ2-3, with unresolved D. Germline CDR1 is SGDLS and CDR2 is YYNGEE. CDR3 length: 14 amino acids. V shed 0 bases and J shed 4 bases, with 9 bases lying between them. This CDR3 is CASSVGVVPDTQYF. In DNA form, the CDR3 reads TGTGCCAGCAGCGTAGGTGTAGTACCAGATACGCAGTATTTT.

The chain employs TRBV9 and TRBJ1-5; tentative D call: TRBD1 (5 bases). The CDR3 totals 13 residues. Trimming left V 0 bases short and J 6 bases short, with 7 bases between. The germline gives CDR1 SGDLS, CDR2 YYNGEE. The CDR3: CASSVVGGQPQHF. The CDR3 coding sequence is TGTGCCAGCAGCGTAGTTGGGGGTCAGCCCCAGCATTTT. The variable domain in full, with the rest retrieved from reference TRBV9 and TRBJ1-5, is DSGVTQTPKHLITATGQRVTLRCSPRSGDLSVYWYQQSLDQGLQFLIQYYNGEERAKGNILERFSAQQFPDLHSELNLSSLELGDSALYFCASSVVGGQPQHFGDGTRLSIL.

The rearrangement uses TRBV5-1 and TRBJ2-1; D unresolved. Germline V gene sequence: CDR1 SGHRS, CDR2 YFSETQ. Trimming took off 1 base at V and 5 bases at J, with 7 bases between the two ends. This CDR3 has 13 amino acids. Here the CDR3 DNA reads TGCGCCAGCAGCTTGACACAGAACAATGAGCAGTTCTTC. It translates to CASSLTQNNEQFF.

This clone turned up a few times. The chain joins TRBV7-2 to TRBJ2-7; TRBD2 matches 7 bases. The V and J ends lost 2 bases and 3 bases, in that order; junction bases with no gene match: 7. Per the germline V gene, CDR1 is SGHTA and CDR2 is FQGNSA. This CDR3 region has 15 residues. This CDR3 is CASSLSAGGYYEQYF. CDR3 coding DNA: TGTGCCAGCAGCTTATCCGCCGGGGGGTACTACGAGCAGTACTTC.

The rearrangement links TRBV19 to TRBJ2-7; a possible D gene is TRBD1 (6 bases). Germline CDR1 is LNHDA and CDR2 is SQIVND (reference sequence). V was pared by 5 bases and J by 6 bases, with 26 bases between. This CDR3 has 17 amino acids. CDR3 sequence reads: CASSSTPRTVSMIEQYF. The CDR3 coding sequence is TGTGCCAGTAGTTCTACCCCCAGGACAGTGTCAATGATCGAGCAGTACTTC.

The CDR3 sequence is CASSLYPGRHYEQYF. CDR3 nucleotides: TGTGCCAGCAGCTTATATCCAGGCCGGCACTACGAGCAGTACTTC. The chain couples TRBV7-2 to TRBJ2-7; D unclear. V lost 2 bases and J 3 bases, leaving 14 bases between the germline ends. The V gene's germline CDR1 is SGHTA and CDR2 FQGNSA. The CDR3 runs 15 residues.

J is TRBJ1-5 and V is TRBV7-9; D perhaps matches TRBD1 (5 bases). Germline loops: CDR1 SEHNR, CDR2 FQNEAQ (reference sequence). V was trimmed by 5 bases and J by 7 bases, leaving 15 bases between them. The CDR3 is 14 amino acids. The DNA of the CDR3 is TGTGCCAGCAGCCCCCCGGGGGGGGACCAGCCCCAGCATTTT. Translating gives CASSPPGGDQPQHF. The full variable domain, its missing parts supplied by reference TRBV7-9 and TRBJ1-5, is DTGVSQNPRHKITKRGQNVTFRCDPISEHNRLYWYRQTLGQGPEFLTYFQNEAQLEKSRLLSDRFSAERPKGSFSTLEIQRTEQGDSAMYLCASSPPGGDQPQHFGDGTRLSIL.

The chain uses TRBV21-1 and TRBJ2-1; TRBD2 is the table's D call and was not checked against the DNA. TRBV21-1 is described as a pseudogene. The CDR3 is 19 amino acids. CDR3 coding DNA: TGTGCCAGCAGCAAAGGAAGGGCGGGGCGACTAGCGGGAGTCAATGAGCAGTTCTTC. This codes for CASSKGRAGRLAGVNEQFF.

The chain combines TRBV7-6 with TRBJ2-1; 8 nucleotides align to TRBD2. The CDR3 extends over 17 amino acids. After removal of 2 bases from V and 7 bases from J, the junction contained 13 bases not matched to a gene. Germline V gene lookup returns CDR1 SGHVS and CDR2 FNYEAQ. The CDR3 here is CASSLIERETPVNEQFF. In DNA, the CDR3 is TGTGCCAGCAGCTTAATCGAGCGGGAGACCCCGGTTAATGAGCAGTTCTTC.

This clone was observed a few times. The chain joins TRBV6-1 to TRBJ2-5; 8 nucleotides align to TRBD2. V trimming: 2 bases; J trimming: 1 base; junction bases outside the gene matches: 3. CDR1 is MNHNS, CDR2 SASEGT, per germline. This CDR3 region has 15 residues. The DNA for the CDR3 is TGTGCCAGCAGTGAATACGGGGGGGTCCAAGAGACCCAGTACTTC. Amino acid sequence: CASSEYGGVQETQYF.

The rearrangement joins TRBV27 to TRBJ2-1, with unresolved D. The V end lost 3 bases, the J end lost 6 bases, and 6 bases lay between the germline ends. Germline V CDR1 and CDR2: MNHEY, SMNVEV (reference sequence). The CDR3 is 12 amino acids. The CDR3 reads CASSLGGNEQFF. CDR3 sequence (DNA): TGTGCCAGCAGTTTGGGCGGCAATGAGCAGTTCTTC.

The J gene is TRBJ1-2, the V gene TRBV6-6; D possibly corresponds to TRBD1 (6 bases). CDR1 is MNHNY and CDR2 is SVGAGI in the germline V gene (reference sequence). V shed 5 bases and J shed 7 bases, with 17 bases lying between them. The CDR3 sequence is 14 residues long. CDR3 coding DNA: TGTGCCAGCAGTCAACAGGGAGAGGGTCGTGGCTACACCTTC. Translating gives CASSQQGEGRGYTF.

The genes are TRBV7-2 and TRBJ2-4, with 8 positions matching TRBD1. With 5 bases clipped from V and 8 bases from J, the junction kept 5 bases outside the gene matches. Per germline, CDR1 SGHTA and CDR2 FQGNSA. The CDR3 spans 13 residues. The CDR3 loop reads CASSRTGLDIQYF. As DNA, the CDR3 is TGTGCCAGCAGCCGGACAGGGCTGGACATTCAGTACTTC.

The chain joins TRBV28 to TRBJ1-1; a weak D match, TRBD1 (5 bases). Germline loops: CDR1 MDHEN, CDR2 SYDVKM. The CDR3 is made up of 15 amino acids. V gave up 5 bases and J gave up 5 bases, with 18 bases separating them. The CDR3 sequence is CASSPGVGGTTEAFF. The CDR3 region has the DNA TGTGCCAGCAGTCCCGGAGTCGGCGGGACGACTGAAGCTTTCTTT.

The chain is built from TRBV4-3 and TRBJ2-7, with D possibly matching TRBD1 (6 bases). The V gene's germline CDR1 is LGHNA and CDR2 YSLEER. The CDR3 has 14 amino acids. The V and J ends lost 0 bases and 5 bases respectively, with 11 bases between them. Written as DNA, the CDR3 is TGCGCCAGCAGCCAAGATTGGCAGGGGAACGAGCAGTACTTC. As protein: CASSQDWQGNEQYF.

This clone was seen just once. This chain links TRBV29-1 with TRBJ2-1; 8 bases line up with TRBD2. The CDR3 spans 15 residues. Trimming cost V 1 base and J 2 bases; bases outside gene matches: 4. Germline-derived CDR1 and CDR2 are SQVTM and ANQGSEA. The CDR3 reads CSVEATLAAYNEQFF. The DNA for the CDR3 is TGCAGCGTTGAAGCGACACTAGCGGCCTACAATGAGCAGTTCTTC.

The table lists this clone with a few counts. The chain links TRBV5-8 to TRBJ1-2; D not certain. This CDR3 is built from 15 residues. V shed 3 bases and J shed 5 bases, with 17 bases lying between them. Germline V gene lookup returns CDR1 SGHTS and CDR2 YDEGEE. Written as DNA, the CDR3 is TGTGCCAGCAGCTCGGACGCCGCCTCCTCGTATGGCTACACCTTC. Its translation is CASSSDAASSYGYTF.

V gene TRBV15 combines with J gene TRBJ1-1; D call uncertain. The CDR3 contains 13 residues. The V and J ends lost 5 bases and 3 bases respectively, with 10 bases between them. CDR1 is LNHNV, CDR2 YYDKDF, per germline (reference sequence). The CDR3: CATSFRSDTEAFF. CDR3 DNA: TGTGCCACCAGCTTTCGCTCGGACACTGAAGCTTTCTTT.

This chain connects TRBV15 to TRBJ1-5, with TRBD1 identical over 7 bases. Germline trimming cut 1 base from V and 6 bases from J; bases unmatched to any gene: 9. This CDR3 has 16 residues. Per germline, CDR1 LNHNV and CDR2 YYDKDF (reference sequence). The CDR3 loop is CATSRGGTGDGQPQHF. In nucleotides, the CDR3 is TGTGCCACCAGCAGAGGAGGAACAGGGGATGGTCAGCCCCAGCATTTT.

V and J are TRBV6-5 and TRBJ1-2; 8 bases are a match to TRBD1. Per germline, CDR1 MNHEY and CDR2 SVGAGI. The CDR3 has 13 residues. V dropped 5 bases and J dropped 7; count of bases not matched to a gene: 6. CDR3: CASSPDRDSGYTF. CDR3 sequence (DNA): TGTGCCAGCAGTCCGGACAGGGACTCTGGCTACACCTTC.

The V call is TRBV5-1, the J call TRBJ1-1; D is ambiguous. V was shortened by 3 bases and J by 4 bases, with 13 bases between the two germline ends. The CDR3 totals 14 residues. Per germline, CDR1 SGHRS and CDR2 YFSETQ. The DNA for the CDR3 is TGCGCCAGCAGCTGGCGGGAGGGCGCCACTGAAGCTTTCTTT. This codes for CASSWREGATEAFF.

The chain uses TRBV6-5 and TRBJ1-4, with 9 bases fitting TRBD1. Germline CDR1 is MNHEY and CDR2 is SVGAGI. The CDR3 covers 15 residues. The trim removed 0 bases at V and 6 bases at J, leaving 2 bases unmatched. The chain's CDR3 is CASSYSRDRDEKLFF. CDR3 nucleotide sequence: TGTGCCAGCAGTTACTCGAGGGACAGGGATGAAAAACTGTTTTTT.